This is a list of T cell receptor beta chains from one sample in a study of T cells in Graves' hyperthyroidism and ophthalmopathy. TCRdb re-derived calls from the multiplex PCR reads in MiXCR, one entry per CDR3 protein. In the table there are 380,000 or so distinct CDR3 sequences, more than 11% of which are singletons. Material for sequencing was blood. Every receptor here comes from a woman between 25 and 40 years old with Graves' hyperthyroidism. CDR3s include the opening cysteine and the closing phenylalanine or tryptophan. D genes are given only for firm matches. Clone size is given for some rows only: seen once, a few or many times, or a class if the clone is expanded.

j_call d_call v_call clone_size cdr3_nt cdr3_aa
TRBJ2-2 TRBD2 TRBV6-1 many TGTGCCAGCAGACCAATCCCGCCTCTAGCGGCGAACACCGGGGAGCTGTTTTTT CASRPIPPLAANTGELFF
TRBJ2-7 - TRBV28 - TGTGCCAGCAGTTTATCTGGAACGGGGCCGAAGCAGTACTTC CASSLSGTGPKQYF
TRBJ1-5 - TRBV12-3/TRBV12-4 many TGTGCCAGCAGTCCAGGGGTGACGAATCAGCCCCAGCATTTT CASSPGVTNQPQHF
TRBJ2-4 TRBD2 TRBV29-1 once TGCAGCGTTTCCCCGGGACTAGTTACAGCCAAAAACATTCAGTACTTT CSVSPGLVTAKNIQYF
TRBJ2-1 - TRBV10-3 - TGTGCCACGCGGGGGCCACAAGCCCAAATAAGGAGGCAGTTCTTC CATRGPQAQIRRQFF
TRBJ1-2 TRBD1 TRBV28 many TGTGCCAGCAGTTTAGGGATACAGGGGCTCTATGGCTACACCTTC CASSLGIQGLYGYTF
TRBJ2-7 - TRBV3-1 many TGTGCCAGCAGCCAAGATGAGCGGGCCCACTCCTACGAGCAGTACTTC CASSQDERAHSYEQYF
TRBJ2-7 TRBD2 TRBV6-2/TRBV6-3 few TGTGCCAGCAGAGGGCGGGAGTCCTACGAGCAGTACTTC CASRGRESYEQYF
TRBJ2-3 - TRBV28 few TGTGCCAGCAGTGGAAGGACCACCCGCACAGATACGCAGTATTTT CASSGRTTRTDTQYF
TRBJ2-7 - TRBV24-1 many TGTGCCACCAGTGATTTGAATAGGGAGGAGCAGTACTTC CATSDLNREEQYF
TRBJ1-5 - TRBV2 few TGTGCCAGCACCAAGGGAAGAAATCAGCCCCAGCATTTT CASTKGRNQPQHF
TRBJ2-1 TRBD2 TRBV19 few TGTGCCAGTAGTATAGGTGGACTAGCGGGAGGGATGGACAATGAGCAGTTCTTC CASSIGGLAGGMDNEQFF
TRBJ2-7 - TRBV20-1 - TGCAGTGCTAGCGGCGGGATGAACTCCTACGAGCAGTACTTC CSASGGMNSYEQYF
TRBJ2-3 - TRBV2 - TGTGCCAGCAAGGGTAAGGGGACAGATACGCAGTATTTT CASKGKGTDTQYF
TRBJ2-3 TRBD1 TRBV7-9 many TGTGCCAGCAGCCCCACTCCGACAGGGATTCTCCCAGATACGCAGTATTTT CASSPTPTGILPDTQYF
TRBJ1-5 TRBD1 TRBV29-1 - TGCAGCGTGCGCTTACAGGGGAGGTATAGCAATCAGCCCCAGCATTTT CSVRLQGRYSNQPQHF
TRBJ2-1 - TRBV12-5 few TGTGCTAGTGGTCTCGAAAATGAGCAGTTCTTC CASGLENEQFF
TRBJ1-2 - TRBV27 many TGTGCCAGCAGTCCCCGTACGGGATTTGCCCTTTATGGCTACACCTTC CASSPRTGFALYGYTF
TRBJ2-7 - TRBV5-1 many TGCGCCAGCAGCTTGGATGGGTCCTACGAGCGGCCGCAGTACTTC CASSLDGSYERPQYF
TRBJ2-7 - TRBV11-2 many TGTGCCAGCAGCGCCCCAACTAGCCCACTTGGGTACGAGCAGTACTTC CASSAPTSPLGYEQYF
TRBJ2-5 TRBD2 TRBV20-1 - TGCAGTGCCCGAGAAGGACTAGCTTCGGAGACCCAGTACTTC CSAREGLASETQYF
TRBJ2-7 - TRBV6-6 once TGTGCCAGCAGTTACCCGAGATACGAGCAGTACTTC CASSYPRYEQYF
TRBJ1-2 - TRBV10-3 many TGTGCCATCAGTGAGTCCGCTAACTATGGCTACACCTTC CAISESANYGYTF
TRBJ2-1 TRBD2 TRBV11-2 many TGTGCCAGCAGCTCGAGGCTAGCGGGCTCCTACAATGAGCAGTTCTTC CASSSRLAGSYNEQFF
TRBJ2-2 TRBD2 TRBV20-1 few TGCAGTGCTGCCGGGACTATCAACACCGGGGAGCTGTTTTTT CSAAGTINTGELFF
TRBJ1-2 - TRBV6-2/TRBV6-3 - TGTGCCAGCAGTTACCCAGGGGCCCGGCGGAACTATGGCTACACCTTC CASSYPGARRNYGYTF
TRBJ2-7 - TRBV28 many TGTGCCAGCAGTTTGCCGGGCCCCTACGAGCAGTACTTC CASSLPGPYEQYF
TRBJ1-4 - TRBV5-6 - TGTGCCAGCAGCTTGTCCGGGGTTGAAAAACTGTTTTTT CASSLSGVEKLFF
TRBJ2-1 - TRBV9 many TGTGCCAGCAGCGCCGGAGGGCAGGCATCCTACAATGAGCAGTTCTTC CASSAGGQASYNEQFF
TRBJ2-3 - TRBV28 many TGTGCCAGCAGTTTAGGGGGGACCTTAAGCACAGATACGCAGTATTTT CASSLGGTLSTDTQYF
TRBJ1-1 TRBD1 TRBV2 few TGTGCCAGCATCCTCGGACAGGCCCCTGAAGCTTTCTTT CASILGQAPEAFF
TRBJ2-2 - TRBV2 many TGTGCCAGCAGACTAGCCACCGGGGAGCTGTTTTTT CASRLATGELFF
TRBJ2-2 - TRBV15 few TGTGCCACCAGCAGACAGGAAACCGGGGAGCTGTTTTTT CATSRQETGELFF
TRBJ2-7 - TRBV6-2/TRBV6-3 many TGTGCCAGCAGTTACTCGATTAAGGCCCCCGAAGGTTCCTACGAGCAGTACTTC CASSYSIKAPEGSYEQYF
TRBJ1-4 - TRBV6-1 - TGTGCCAGCAGCACCGGGACTAGCGGAATACTGTATTTT CASSTGTSGILYF
TRBJ1-5 - TRBV7-2 many TGTGCCAGCAGCCAGCAGGCTTATCAGCCCCAGCATTTT CASSQQAYQPQHF
TRBJ2-3 - TRBV14 - TGTGCCAGCAGCCAAGATTTCTCCCGCTCGTCAGATACGCAGTATTTT CASSQDFSRSSDTQYF
TRBJ2-2 - TRBV6-4 - TGTGCCAGCAGTTACGTCACCCCAGGAACCGGGGAGCTGTTTTTT CASSYVTPGTGELFF
TRBJ2-5 - TRBV10-2 once TGCGCCAGCAGGGGTTGGGCAACCCCAGAGACCCAGTACTTC CASRGWATPETQYF
TRBJ2-2 TRBD2 TRBV6-2/TRBV6-3 many TGTGCCAGCAGCCACGACACCAAAATAAGCGGGAGGGCCGTCGCCGGGGAGCTGTTTTTT CASSHDTKISGRAVAGELFF
TRBJ2-7 - TRBV11-1 many TGTGCCAGCAGCTCAATAGGATCCTCCTACGAGCAGTACTTC CASSSIGSSYEQYF
TRBJ2-5 TRBD2 TRBV20-1 many TGCAGTGCTGAAGGGACTAGCGAGAGAGAGACCCAGTACTTC CSAEGTSERETQYF
TRBJ1-2 - TRBV6-1 many TGTGCCAGCAGGGCCCAGGGCCACTATGGCTACACCTTC CASRAQGHYGYTF
TRBJ1-2 - TRBV9 - TGTGCCAGCAGCGTAGGGAAAGGGACAAACTATGGCTACACCTTC CASSVGKGTNYGYTF
TRBJ1-5 - TRBV27 few TGTGCCAGCAGTTTATCAGTTCTTTATAGCAATCAGCCCCAGCATTTT CASSLSVLYSNQPQHF
TRBJ2-5 - TRBV2 many TGTGCCAGCAGTAACCGGGTGGGGTCGGTTTACCAAGAGACCCAGTACTTC CASSNRVGSVYQETQYF